Described below is a single TCR beta chain sequence and its context. It lacks a known antigen. A read error may produce the germline difference seen at one junction end. RNA was isolated from bulk, unsorted tissue, and RNA quality was assessed with a NanoDrop ND-1000 and an Agilent 2100. The normal lung samples consisted of distant non-tumor tissue collected more than 3 cm from the tumor edge. The donors were newly diagnosed lung cancer patients admitted for thoracic surgery in China from August to November 2014 who had not received prior chemotherapy. The study excluded patients who had received radiotherapy or chemotherapy before or who had another cancer at the same time. Surgical tissue pieces of roughly 1-2.2 cm3 were preserved in RNAlater solution and stored at -80 °C until use. The library was made by multiplex PCR. The sequencer listed for this sample is Illumina HiSeq 2500. Following protocols modified from ARM-PCR, the researchers constructed TCRbeta libraries through three rounds of nested PCR with primers (Table S4). Before sequencing, PCR products of 200-500 bp were excised from the gel and purified with the QIAquick gel extraction kit. On the authors' methods: Reads were cleaned using Trimmomatic, were merged into complete CDR3 sequences using FLASH, and were assigned to V(D)J germline segments using MiTCR. VDJtools was used to compute clonal diversity as the inverse Simpson's index. A read counted as productive if the sequence was in-frame and lacked a premature stop codon. TCRdb applied fastp at Q25 and MiXCR to the public reads, then kept only in-frame beta chains. Each entry is one CDR3 protein sequence, shown with its most common DNA and genes. TCRdb's processing, not the authors' own work, is the source of the V and J calls. The table for this sample lists 80,000 to 100,000 distinct CDR3 sequences; 80% of them were counted only once. The ten largest clones take up around 30% of the sample.

This sample was included in a study of tumor and adjacent non-tumor tissue in lung cancer (dated by TCRdb to 2017 to 2018). Some background on the complete study: Patients with adenocarcinoma (approximately 12), squamous cell carcinoma (2) and small cell lung cancer (1) were included in the cohort. The approximately 15 patients were aged roughly 31 to 85 years, included about ten men and 5 women, and had TNM stage I to III disease. A total of some 130,000,000 productive TCRbeta reads were generated by sequencing, corresponding to an average of roughly 4.1 million reads per sample. Around 30 paired specimens, one tumor and one normal lung sample per patient, were profiled by TCRbeta CDR3 sequencing. Using bulk TCRbeta repertoires from 15 lung cancer patients, the study set lung tumor tissue side by side with matched distant non-tumor lung tissue. Findings and caveats that apply to the study as a whole: TCR diversity was significantly higher in younger patients, and greater tumor TCR diversity was associated with shorter overall survival and shorter disease-free survival. The top 100 clones accounted for a significantly larger cumulative portion of the repertoire in normal lung than in tumor tissue. The sequencing platform is not named in the methods, and unique molecular identifiers are not mentioned. Tumor tissue showed significantly higher TCR diversity (inverse Simpson) than normal lung tissue, at around 450 vs 150 (P = 0.0075, Mann-Whitney U test). Peripheral blood was not sequenced, so blood TCRbeta repertoires in these lung cancer patients were not examined. Only about 16 patients were included in the cohort, and the need for larger samples and more detailed clinical data was noted by the authors.

In the germline V gene, CDR1 corresponds to MGHRA and CDR2 to YSYEKL. The CDR3, cysteine through phenylalanine, is 13 amino acids long. The read is trimmed to its CDR3 DNA, 39 bases read in frame from base 1. The chain was built from TRBV4-1 and TRBJ2-1; too little of a D gene remains to name it. The receptor was isolated from a man between 60 and 75 years old with small cell lung cancer. Sequencing was performed on distant non-tumor lung tissue. The CDR3 reads CASSQQSANEEFF. At the DNA level, the sequence is TGCGCCAGCAGCCAACAATCTGCAAATGAGGAGTTCTTC.